This T cell receptor beta chain was found in a study of control samples from healthy donors and cancer patients. Sequencing used immunoSEQ multiplex PCR; TCRdb keeps in-frame clones, though not all of them. The table shows about 89,000 clones, with roughly nine tenths occurring only once. The sequencing input was blood. The source is a man aged 25-45 years in good health.

CDR3 DNA sequence: TGCGCCAGCAGCCAAGAAGGGGGCGAGCAGTACTTC. The encoded protein is CASSQEGGEQYF. The rearrangement uses TRBV4-1 and TRBJ2-7, with a weak D call TRBD1 (6 bases). The CDR3 consists of 12 residues. Per germline, CDR1 MGHRA and CDR2 YSYEKL. Between the trimmed V and J ends, which lost 0 bases and 6 bases, there was a span of 6 bases.